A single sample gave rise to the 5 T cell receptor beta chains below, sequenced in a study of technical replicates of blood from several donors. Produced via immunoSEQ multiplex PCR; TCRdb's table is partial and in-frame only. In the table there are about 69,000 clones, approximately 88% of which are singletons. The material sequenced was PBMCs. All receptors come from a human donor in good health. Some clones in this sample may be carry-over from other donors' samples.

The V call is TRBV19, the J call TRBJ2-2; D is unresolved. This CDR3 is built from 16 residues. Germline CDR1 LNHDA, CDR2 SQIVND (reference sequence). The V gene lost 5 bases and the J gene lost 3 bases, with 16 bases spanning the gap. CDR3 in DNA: TGTGCCAGTAGTTTTCCCGTTTTAGTGGACACCGGGGAGCTGTTTTTT. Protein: CASSFPVLVDTGELFF.

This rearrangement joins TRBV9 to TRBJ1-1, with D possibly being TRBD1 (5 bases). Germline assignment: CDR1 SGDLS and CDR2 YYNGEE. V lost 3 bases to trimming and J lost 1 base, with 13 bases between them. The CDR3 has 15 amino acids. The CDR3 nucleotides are TGTGCCAGCAGCGGGGGGGGAGATCGGAACACTGAAGCTTTCTTT. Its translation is CASSGGGDRNTEAFF. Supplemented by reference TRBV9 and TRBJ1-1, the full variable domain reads DSGVTQTPKHLITATGQRVTLRCSPRSGDLSVYWYQQSLDQGLQFLIQYYNGEERAKGNILERFSAQQFPDLHSELNLSSLELGDSALYFCASSGGGDRNTEAFFGQGTRLTVV.

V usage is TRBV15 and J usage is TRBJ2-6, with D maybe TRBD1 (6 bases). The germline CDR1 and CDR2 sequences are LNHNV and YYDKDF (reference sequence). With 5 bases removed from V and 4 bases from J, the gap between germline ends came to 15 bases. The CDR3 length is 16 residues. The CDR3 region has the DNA TGTGCCACCAGCGGAACATACAGGGTAGGGGCCAACGTCCTGACTTTC. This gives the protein CATSGTYRVGANVLTF.

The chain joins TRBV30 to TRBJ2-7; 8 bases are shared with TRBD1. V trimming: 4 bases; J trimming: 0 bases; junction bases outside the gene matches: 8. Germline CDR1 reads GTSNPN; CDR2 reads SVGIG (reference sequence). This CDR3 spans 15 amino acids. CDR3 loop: CAWNPRDRSSYEQYF. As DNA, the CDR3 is TGTGCCTGGAACCCCCGGGACAGGAGCTCCTACGAGCAGTACTTC.

DNA of the CDR3: TGTGCCAGCAGTAGCGGGACTAGCGGACCCTACGAGCAGTACTTC. The encoded protein is CASSSGTSGPYEQYF. The V gene is TRBV6-1, the J gene TRBJ2-7, with 11 nucleotides matching TRBD2. This CDR3 contains 15 residues. The germline gives CDR1 MNHNS, CDR2 SASEGT. The trim removed 5 bases at V and 2 bases at J, leaving 5 bases unmatched.